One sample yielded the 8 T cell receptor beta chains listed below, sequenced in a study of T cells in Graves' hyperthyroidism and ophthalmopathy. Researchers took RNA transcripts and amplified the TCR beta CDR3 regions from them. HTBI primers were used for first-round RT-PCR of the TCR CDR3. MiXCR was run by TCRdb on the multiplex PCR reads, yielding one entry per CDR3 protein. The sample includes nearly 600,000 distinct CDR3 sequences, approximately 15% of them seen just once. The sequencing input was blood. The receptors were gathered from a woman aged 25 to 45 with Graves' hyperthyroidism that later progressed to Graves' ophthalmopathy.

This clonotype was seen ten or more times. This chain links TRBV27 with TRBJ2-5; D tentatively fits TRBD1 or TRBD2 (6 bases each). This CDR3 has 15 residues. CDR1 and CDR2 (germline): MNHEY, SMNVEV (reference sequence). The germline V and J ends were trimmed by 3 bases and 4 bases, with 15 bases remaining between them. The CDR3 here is CASSLPGAGVETQYF. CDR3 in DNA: TGTGCCAGCAGTTTGCCGGGGGCAGGGGTAGAGACCCAGTACTTC.

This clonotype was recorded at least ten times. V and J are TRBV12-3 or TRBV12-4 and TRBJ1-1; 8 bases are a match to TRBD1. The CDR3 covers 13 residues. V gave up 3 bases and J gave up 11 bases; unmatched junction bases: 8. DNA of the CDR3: TGTGCCAGCAGTTTCGGACAGGGCCCCAGTGCTTTCTTT. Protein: CASSFGQGPSAFF.

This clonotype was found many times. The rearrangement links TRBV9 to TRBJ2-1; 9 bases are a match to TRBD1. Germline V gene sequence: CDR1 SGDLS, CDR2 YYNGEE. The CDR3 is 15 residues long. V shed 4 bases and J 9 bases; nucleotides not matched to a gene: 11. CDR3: CASSPWTGATGEQFF. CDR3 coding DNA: TGTGCCAGCAGCCCTTGGACAGGGGCAACTGGTGAGCAGTTCTTC.

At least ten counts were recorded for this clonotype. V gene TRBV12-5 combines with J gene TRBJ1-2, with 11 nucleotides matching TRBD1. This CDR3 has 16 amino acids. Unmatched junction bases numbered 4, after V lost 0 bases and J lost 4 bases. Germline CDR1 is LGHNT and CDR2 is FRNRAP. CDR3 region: CASGLVTGQGAYGYTF. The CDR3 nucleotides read TGTGCTAGTGGTTTGGTAACTGGACAGGGGGCCTATGGCTACACCTTC.

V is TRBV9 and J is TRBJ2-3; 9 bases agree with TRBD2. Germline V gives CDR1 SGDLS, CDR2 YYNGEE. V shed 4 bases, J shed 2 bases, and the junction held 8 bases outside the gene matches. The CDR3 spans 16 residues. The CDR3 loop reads CASSPQTSGYTDTQYF. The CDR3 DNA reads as TGTGCCAGCAGCCCCCAGACTAGCGGATACACAGATACGCAGTATTTT.

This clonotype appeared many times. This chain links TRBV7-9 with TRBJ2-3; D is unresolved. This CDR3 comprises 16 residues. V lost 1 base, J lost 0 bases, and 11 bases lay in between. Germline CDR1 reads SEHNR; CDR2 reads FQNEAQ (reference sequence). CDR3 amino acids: CASSLDRLSSTDTQYF. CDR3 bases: TGTGCCAGCAGCTTAGATAGGCTATCGAGCACAGATACGCAGTATTTT. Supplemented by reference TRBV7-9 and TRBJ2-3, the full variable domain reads DTGVSQNPRHKITKRGQNVTFRCDPISEHNRLYWYRQTLGQGPEFLTYFQNEAQLEKSRLLSDRFSAERPKGSFSTLEIQRTEQGDSAMYLCASSLDRLSSTDTQYFGPGTRLTVL.

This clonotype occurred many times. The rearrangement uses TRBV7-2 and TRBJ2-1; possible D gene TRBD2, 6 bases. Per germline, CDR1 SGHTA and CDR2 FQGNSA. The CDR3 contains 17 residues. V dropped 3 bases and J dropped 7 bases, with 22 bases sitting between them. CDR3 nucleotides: TGTGCCAGCAGCTTTGGTGGATGGAGGCCCCGGGGGAATGAGCAGTTCTTC. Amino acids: CASSFGGWRPRGNEQFF.

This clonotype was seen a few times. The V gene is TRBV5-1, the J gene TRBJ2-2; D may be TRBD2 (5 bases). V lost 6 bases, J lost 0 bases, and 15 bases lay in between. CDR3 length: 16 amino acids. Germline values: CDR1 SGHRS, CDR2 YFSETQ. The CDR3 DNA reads TGCGCCAGCAACCTGGGGAGCGGCTCGAACACCGGGGAGCTGTTTTTT. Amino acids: CASNLGSGSNTGELFF.